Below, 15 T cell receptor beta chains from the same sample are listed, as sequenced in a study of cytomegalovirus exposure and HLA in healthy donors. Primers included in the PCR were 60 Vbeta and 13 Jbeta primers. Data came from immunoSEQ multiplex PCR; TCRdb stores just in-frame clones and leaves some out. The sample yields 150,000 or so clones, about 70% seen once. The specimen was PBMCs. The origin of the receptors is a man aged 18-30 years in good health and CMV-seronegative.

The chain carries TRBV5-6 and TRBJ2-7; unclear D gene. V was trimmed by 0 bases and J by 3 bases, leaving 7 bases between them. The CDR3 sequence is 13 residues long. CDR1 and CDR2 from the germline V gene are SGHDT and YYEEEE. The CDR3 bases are TGTGCCAGCAGCTTGGGACAAATCTACGAGCAGTACTTC. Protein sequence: CASSLGQIYEQYF.

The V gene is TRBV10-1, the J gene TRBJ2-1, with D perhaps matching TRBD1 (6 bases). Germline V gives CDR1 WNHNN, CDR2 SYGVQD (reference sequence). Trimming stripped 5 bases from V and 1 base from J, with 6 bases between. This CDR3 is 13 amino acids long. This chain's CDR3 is CASSTGSYNEQFF. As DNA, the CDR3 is TGCGCCAGCAGTACAGGGTCCTACAATGAGCAGTTCTTC.

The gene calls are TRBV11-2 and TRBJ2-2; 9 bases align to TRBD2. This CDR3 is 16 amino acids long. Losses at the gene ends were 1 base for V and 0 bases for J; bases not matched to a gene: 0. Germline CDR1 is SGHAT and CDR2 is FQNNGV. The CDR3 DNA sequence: TGTGCCAGCAGCTTAGGCGGGGGGGCGAACACCGGGGAGCTGTTTTTT. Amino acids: CASSLGGGANTGELFF.

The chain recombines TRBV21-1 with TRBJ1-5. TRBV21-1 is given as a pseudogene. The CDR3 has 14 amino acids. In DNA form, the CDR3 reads TGTGCCAGCAGCCATGGCGGAGGCAATCAGCCCCAGCATTTT. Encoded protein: CASSHGGGNQPQHF.

The CDR3 reads CSVKAGVVNTQYF. As DNA, the CDR3 is TGCAGCGTTAAAGCGGGAGTGGTGAATACGCAGTATTTT. V is TRBV29-1 and J is TRBJ2-3, with TRBD2 matching 8 bases. This CDR3 has 13 residues. V was pared by 5 bases and J by 7 bases, with 8 bases of the junction left unmatched. The germline CDR1 and CDR2 sequences are SQVTM and ANQGSEA.

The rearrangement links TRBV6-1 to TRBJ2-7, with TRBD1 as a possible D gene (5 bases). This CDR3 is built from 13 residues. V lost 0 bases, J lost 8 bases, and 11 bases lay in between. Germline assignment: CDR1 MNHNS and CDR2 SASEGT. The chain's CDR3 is CASSEAPRQKQYV. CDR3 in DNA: TGTGCCAGCAGTGAAGCGCCTAGACAGAAGCAGTACGTC.

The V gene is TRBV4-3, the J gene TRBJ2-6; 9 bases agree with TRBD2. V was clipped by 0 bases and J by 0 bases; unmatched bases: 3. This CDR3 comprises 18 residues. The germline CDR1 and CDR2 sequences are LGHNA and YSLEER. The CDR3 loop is CASSQDLAGNSGANVLTF. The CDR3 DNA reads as TGCGCCAGCAGCCAAGACCTAGCGGGGAACTCTGGGGCCAACGTCCTGACTTTC.

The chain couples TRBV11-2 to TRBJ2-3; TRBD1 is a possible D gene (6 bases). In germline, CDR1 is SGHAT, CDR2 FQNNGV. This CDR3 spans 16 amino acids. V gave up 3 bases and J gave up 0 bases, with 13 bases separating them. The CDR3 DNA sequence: TGTGCCAGCAGCTTGCCGTTGGGGGCCAGCACAGATACGCAGTATTTT. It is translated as CASSLPLGASTDTQYF.

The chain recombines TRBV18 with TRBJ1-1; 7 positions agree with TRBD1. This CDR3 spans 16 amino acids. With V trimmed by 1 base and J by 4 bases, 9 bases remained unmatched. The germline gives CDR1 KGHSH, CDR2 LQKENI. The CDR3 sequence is CASSPRQGIGPTEAFF. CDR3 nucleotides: TGTGCCAGCTCACCACGACAGGGTATAGGACCCACTGAAGCTTTCTTT. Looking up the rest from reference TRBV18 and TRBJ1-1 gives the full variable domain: NAGVMQNPRHLVRRRGQEARLRCSPMKGHSHVYWYRQLPEEGLKFMVYLQKENIIDESGMPKERFSAEFPKEGPSILRIQQVVRGDSAAYFCASSPRQGIGPTEAFFGQGTRLTVV.

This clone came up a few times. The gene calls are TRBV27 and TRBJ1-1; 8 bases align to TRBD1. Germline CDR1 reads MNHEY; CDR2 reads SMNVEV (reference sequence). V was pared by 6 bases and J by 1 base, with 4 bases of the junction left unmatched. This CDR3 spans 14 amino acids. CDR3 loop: CASRSRGQNTEAFF. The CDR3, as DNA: TGTGCCAGCAGGTCCAGGGGGCAGAACACTGAAGCTTTCTTT.

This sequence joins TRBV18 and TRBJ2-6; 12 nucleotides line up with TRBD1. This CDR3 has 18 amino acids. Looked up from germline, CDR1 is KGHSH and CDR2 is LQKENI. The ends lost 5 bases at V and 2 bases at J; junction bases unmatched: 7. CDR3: CASSYQGQGAAGANVLTF. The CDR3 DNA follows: TGTGCCAGCTCATACCAGGGACAGGGGGCGGCTGGGGCCAACGTCCTGACTTTC. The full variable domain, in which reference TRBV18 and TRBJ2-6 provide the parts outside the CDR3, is NAGVMQNPRHLVRRRGQEARLRCSPMKGHSHVYWYRQLPEEGLKFMVYLQKENIIDESGMPKERFSAEFPKEGPSILRIQQVVRGDSAAYFCASSYQGQGAAGANVLTFGAGSRLTVL.

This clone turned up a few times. The CDR3 is CASSTRQQETQYF. CDR3 DNA sequence: TGTGCCAGCAGCACCAGACAGCAAGAGACCCAGTACTTC. This chain uses TRBV13 with TRBJ2-5, with a tentative D call TRBD1 (5 bases). Per germline, CDR1 PRHDT and CDR2 FYEKMQ (reference sequence). V lost 5 bases to trimming and J lost 2 bases, with 9 bases between them. This CDR3 is 13 amino acids long.

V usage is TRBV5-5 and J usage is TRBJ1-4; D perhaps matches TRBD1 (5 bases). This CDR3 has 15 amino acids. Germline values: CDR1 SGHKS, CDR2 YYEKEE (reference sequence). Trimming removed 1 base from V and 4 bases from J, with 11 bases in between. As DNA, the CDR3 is TGTGCCAGCAGCTTGTTACGGGGGATTAATGAAAAACTGTTTTTT. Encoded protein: CASSLLRGINEKLFF.

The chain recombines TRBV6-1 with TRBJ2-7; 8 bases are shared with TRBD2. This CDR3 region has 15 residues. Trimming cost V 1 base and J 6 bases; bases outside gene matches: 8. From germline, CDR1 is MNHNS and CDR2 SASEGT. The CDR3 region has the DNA TGTGCCAGCAGTGAAGACGGCGGGGGGTTCGGCGAGCAGTACTTC. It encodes CASSEDGGGFGEQYF.

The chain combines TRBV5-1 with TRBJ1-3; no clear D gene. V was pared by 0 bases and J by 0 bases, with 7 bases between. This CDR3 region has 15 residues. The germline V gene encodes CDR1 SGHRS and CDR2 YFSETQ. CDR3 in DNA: TGCGCCAGCAGCTTGGCGAGGCCCTCTGGAAACACCATATATTTT. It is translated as CASSLARPSGNTIYF.